These 7 T cell receptor beta chains were all obtained from the same sample, sequenced in a study of vaccination effects on CD4 cells after COVID-19. TCRdb's table, derived via immunoSEQ multiplex PCR, lists solely in-frame clones and lacks some. The sample lists fewer than 40,000 clones; roughly two thirds were seen once. These TCRs are of unknown antigen specificity. Antigen-specific CD4+ T cells were expanded (with viral peptide pools) by the ViraFEST assay ahead of sequencing. Subsequent to a culture period of 10 days, CD4+ T cells were isolated. The material sequenced was CD4+ T cells from PBMCs cultured with HCoV-229E spike peptides, taken before COVID-19 vaccination. Receptors originate from a human donor who received a COVID-19 vaccine.

Note on this clone: The sample contains more than one DNA sequence encoding this CDR3. The chain carries TRBV30 and TRBJ2-7; D not certain. Trimming cost V 2 bases and J 6 bases, with 8 bases left between them. In germline, CDR1 is GTSNPN, CDR2 SVGIG (reference sequence). The CDR3 totals 11 residues. The CDR3 DNA is TGTGCCTGGAGTAGCCTTGGCGAGCAGTACTTC. Translating it yields CAWSSLGEQYF.

This clone was observed a handful of times. The chain has TRBV27 and TRBJ2-1; D may be TRBD1 (6 bases). CDR1 is MNHEY and CDR2 is SMNVEV in the germline V gene (reference sequence). V lost 0 bases, J lost 3 bases, and 15 bases lay in between. This CDR3 spans 17 amino acids. As DNA, the CDR3 is TGTGCCAGCAGTTTATCGGGACACCGTAGGAACTACAATGAGCAGTTCTTC. Translation gives CASSLSGHRRNYNEQFF.

This clone was counted between two and nine times. The V call is TRBV5-4, the J call TRBJ1-4; D remains unclear. This CDR3 is built from 14 residues. Germline values: CDR1 SGHNT, CDR2 YYREEE (reference sequence). With 1 base removed from V and 4 bases from J, the gap between germline ends came to 8 bases. The CDR3 region is CASSLSPSNEKLFF. The CDR3 nucleotides are TGTGCCAGCAGCTTGTCCCCAAGTAATGAAAAACTGTTTTTT. Using reference TRBV5-4 and TRBJ1-4 for the parts outside the CDR3, the full variable domain is ETGVTQSPTHLIKTRGQQVTLRCSSQSGHNTVSWYQQALGQGPQFIFQYYREEENGRGNFPPRFSGLQFPNYSSELNVNALELDDSALYLCASSLSPSNEKLFFGSGTQLSVL.

The CDR3 nucleotides read TGTGCCAGCAGCCTTCCGGGACTAGGGAATGAGCAGTTCTTC. It is translated as CASSLPGLGNEQFF. This sequence joins TRBV5-4 and TRBJ2-1; the match to TRBD2 covers 8 bases. Germline values: CDR1 SGHNT, CDR2 YYREEE (reference sequence). V lost 4 bases, J lost 7 bases, and 7 bases stayed unmatched. This CDR3 is 14 amino acids long.

This clone was observed a few times. The chain couples TRBV2 to TRBJ1-5; D unclear. Germline-derived CDR1 and CDR2 are SNHLY and FYNNEI. Trimming left V 3 bases short and J 1 base short, with 10 bases between. The CDR3 sequence is 15 residues long. For the CDR3, the DNA is TGTGCCAGCAGTGAGGTGAGATCGAGCAATCAGCCCCAGCATTTT. Amino acids: CASSEVRSSNQPQHF.

The chain combines TRBV21-1 with TRBJ2-5; the table's D call of TRBD1 was not tested on the DNA. TRBV21-1 is assigned pseudogene status. This CDR3 is 16 amino acids long. The CDR3 loop reads CASSSLTRIRGETQYF. The DNA of the CDR3 is TGTGCCAGCAGCTCTCTTACCCGGATCAGGGGGGAGACCCAGTACTTC.

The chain joins TRBV3-1 (or the pseudogene TRBV3-2) to TRBJ2-1; perhaps TRBD2 as D (5 bases). The V and J ends lost 4 bases and 4 bases respectively, with 14 bases between them. CDR1 is LGHDT, CDR2 YNNKEL, per germline (reference sequence). This CDR3 spans 15 amino acids. The CDR3 DNA reads TGTGCCAGCAGCCCTCTGGCGGGTACGTACAATGAGCAGTTCTTC. Its translation: CASSPLAGTYNEQFF.